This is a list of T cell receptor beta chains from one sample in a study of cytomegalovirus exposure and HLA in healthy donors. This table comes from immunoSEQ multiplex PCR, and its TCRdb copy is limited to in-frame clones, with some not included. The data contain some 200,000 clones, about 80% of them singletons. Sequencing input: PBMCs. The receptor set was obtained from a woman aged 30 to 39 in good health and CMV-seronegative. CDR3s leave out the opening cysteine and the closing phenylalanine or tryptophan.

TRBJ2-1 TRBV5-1 ASSRRLAGGLTNNEQF
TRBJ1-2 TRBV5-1 ASSLGEYGYT
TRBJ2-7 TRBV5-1 ASSLREYDYEQY
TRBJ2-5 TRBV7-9 ASSLKRGGLETQY
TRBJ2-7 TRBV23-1 ANLCPSGWCSYEQY
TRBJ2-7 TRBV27 ASSFSTSGHASEQY
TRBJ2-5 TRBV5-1 ASSSGTSGSRRVETQY
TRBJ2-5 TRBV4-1 ASSQTLRGPLQETQY
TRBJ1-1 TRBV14 ASVRGMNTEAF
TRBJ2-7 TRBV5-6 ASHSGGTYEQY
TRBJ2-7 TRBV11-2 ASRLQGATYEQY
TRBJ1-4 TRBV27 ASSSMQGLVEKLF
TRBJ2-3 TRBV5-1 ASRGGTSGSTDTQY
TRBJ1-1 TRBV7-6 ASSLQGNTEAF
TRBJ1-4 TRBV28 ASSPPGGPVEKLF
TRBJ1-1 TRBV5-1 ASSLGGYGTGRDTEAF
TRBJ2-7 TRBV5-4 ASSNRVSRAAYEQY
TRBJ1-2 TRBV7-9 ASTVLGAHSGYT
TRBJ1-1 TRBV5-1 ASSNTPGQGDTEAF
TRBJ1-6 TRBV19 ASSIVANSPLH
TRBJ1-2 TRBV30 AGTPGRVNYGYT
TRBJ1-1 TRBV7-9 ASSWGGAEEAF
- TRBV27 ASSLSGGLLYSYEQY
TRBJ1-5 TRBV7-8 ASTIYGGQPQH